This T cell receptor (beta chain) was identified in a study of T-cell memory formation after mild COVID-19. General study findings and limits: A second wave of clones peaked on day 37, and their SARS-CoV-2 specificity went unconfirmed.

The 5'RACE method, run with constant-segment primers, produced TCR alpha and TCR beta cDNA libraries (carrying sample barcodes and UMIs). TCRdb ran MiXCR on the 5' RACE reads and lists one entry per CDR3 protein. Here the sample spans roughly 480,000 distinct CDR3 sequences, 20% to 25% being singletons. The germline V gene has CDR1 DFQATT and CDR2 SNEGSKA (reference sequence). The junction had 21 bases not matched to a gene; V was cut back by 3 bases and J by 5 bases. The CDR3 spans 19 residues. Concerning this clonotype itself: Its antigen is still unknown.

The sample was PBMCs or a T cell subset sorted from them (not recorded which). J is TRBJ2-5 and V is TRBV20-1, with TRBD2 identical over 10 bases. This TCR was sampled from an adult woman who had mild COVID-19 (a few samples of this study predate the infection). Cell type and time point are not known. This chain's CDR3 is CSASSYAASGGYLRETQYF. The CDR3 region has the DNA TGCAGTGCTAGCTCTTATGCGGCTAGCGGGGGTTACCTGAGGGAGACCCAGTACTTC.